The 23 T cell receptor beta chains below were found in one sample sequenced in a study of shared clonotypes between healthy human individuals. TCRdb's table, derived via immunoSEQ multiplex PCR, lists solely in-frame clones and lacks some. The sample shows about 2.4 million clones, roughly 93% of them seen only once. What was sequenced was naive CD4+ T cells from PBMCs. Subset indicated: CD45RA+ positively selected. Receptor source: a man in his late teens or twenties in good health. Some clones in this sample may be carry-over from other donors' samples.

This chain links TRBV27 with TRBJ2-4; D uncertain. V was pared by 6 bases and J by 0 bases, with 12 bases between. Germline values: CDR1 MNHEY, CDR2 SMNVEV (reference sequence). The length of the CDR3 is 15 residues. In DNA form, the CDR3 reads TGTGCCAGCAGGATTTCAGCCGTAGCCAAAAACATTCAGTACTTC. It codes for CASRISAVAKNIQYF.

A note on this clone: Additional DNA sequences in this sample encode the identical CDR3. The chain has TRBV27 and TRBJ2-5; maybe TRBD2 (5 bases). The germline V and J ends were trimmed by 2 bases and 1 base, with 8 bases remaining between them. Germline CDR1 and CDR2: MNHEY and SMNVEV (reference sequence). CDR3 size: 14 residues. The CDR3 sequence: CASSLLAGQETQYF. The DNA of the CDR3 is TGTGCCAGCAGTTTACTAGCTGGCCAAGAGACCCAGTACTTC.

The rearrangement links TRBV27 to TRBJ1-1; 7 nucleotides agree with TRBD1. The CDR3 sequence is 15 residues long. Germline CDR1 and CDR2: MNHEY and SMNVEV (reference sequence). V was pared by 4 bases and J by 5 bases, with 10 bases of the junction left unmatched. The CDR3 DNA reads TGTGCCAGCAGTTCCCCATACAGGGGTGTGACTGAAGCTTTCTTT. Translation: CASSSPYRGVTEAFF.

The CDR3 DNA reads as TGTGCCAGCAGTTTACAGAGGGCTGGTCAGGACGAGCAGTACTTC. Its translation is CASSLQRAGQDEQYF. The chain employs TRBV28 and TRBJ2-7, with D perhaps matching TRBD2 (5 bases). With 2 bases removed from V and 5 bases from J, the gap between germline ends came to 16 bases. CDR1 is MDHEN and CDR2 is SYDVKM in the germline V gene. The CDR3 length is 15 residues.

This chain's CDR3 is CASSRYGLAGTPSYNEQFF. For the CDR3, the DNA is TGTGCCAGCAGCCGTTACGGACTAGCGGGAACACCATCCTACAATGAGCAGTTCTTC. The chain is built from TRBV11-2 and TRBJ2-1, with 12 bases lining up with TRBD2. Germline V gene lookup returns CDR1 SGHAT and CDR2 FQNNGV. J was trimmed by 1 base and V by 5 bases; bases with no gene match: 12. This CDR3 has 19 residues.

This CDR3 reads CASSRSADSSYNEQFF. The CDR3 DNA is TGTGCCAGCAGCCGTTCAGCGGATAGCTCCTACAATGAGCAGTTCTTC. The chain joins TRBV11-3 to TRBJ2-1, with D tentatively TRBD2 (5 bases). The ends were cut back, 5 bases at V and 0 bases at J, with 14 bases in the middle. Germline loops: CDR1 SGHNT, CDR2 YENEEA. CDR3 length: 16 residues.

The V gene is TRBV2, the J gene TRBJ1-2; D call uncertain. This CDR3 has 12 residues. Looked up from germline, CDR1 is SNHLY and CDR2 is FYNNEI. V was cut by 7 bases and J by 3 bases, with 9 bases left in between. CDR3 bases: TGTGCCAGCATTACAAGGGACTATGGCTACACCTTC. Its translation is CASITRDYGYTF. The full variable domain, its missing parts supplied by reference TRBV2 and TRBJ1-2, is EPEVTQTPSHQVTQMGQEVILRCVPISNHLYFYWYRQILGQKVEFLVSFYNNEISEKSEIFDDQFSVERPDGSNFTLKIRSTKLEDSAMYFCASITRDYGYTFGSGTRLTVV.

The chain combines TRBV7-8 with TRBJ2-7, with D maybe TRBD2 (5 bases). The CDR3 sequence is 14 residues long. The V gene's germline CDR1 is SGHVS and CDR2 FQNEAQ. Trimming pared 5 bases from V and 4 bases from J, leaving 15 bases between. CDR3 sequence reads: CASSPPGNGYEQYF. CDR3 DNA sequence: TGTGCCAGCAGCCCCCCGGGAAATGGGTACGAGCAGTACTTC.

The chain links TRBV14 to TRBJ2-1; TRBD2 might be the D (6 bases). The CDR3 loop spans 13 amino acids. Deletions cut 3 bases from V and 10 bases from J, with 13 bases between. Germline V gene lookup returns CDR1 SGHDN and CDR2 FVKESK. The CDR3 DNA reads TGTGCCAGCAGCCATCCGAGCGGGCGGGAGCAGTTCTTC. Amino acids: CASSHPSGREQFF.

V and J are TRBV28 and TRBJ1-5; D is perhaps TRBD1 (6 bases). The CDR3 is 13 residues long. Trimming removed 5 bases at V and 5 bases at J, with 10 bases between. Germline V gives CDR1 MDHEN, CDR2 SYDVKM. DNA for the CDR3: TGTGCCAGCAGTGTGCCAGGGGATCAGCCCCAGCATTTT. Encoded protein: CASSVPGDQPQHF.

The rearrangement joins TRBV27 to TRBJ2-3; no definite D call. V lost 3 bases and J lost 3, with 16 bases in between. Germline loops: CDR1 MNHEY, CDR2 SMNVEV (reference sequence). The CDR3 runs 16 residues. CDR3 nucleotide sequence: TGTGCCAGCAGTTTCGGTCGGACGACCAATACAGATACGCAGTATTTT. Encoded protein: CASSFGRTTNTDTQYF.

This clone turned up a few times. The rearrangement joins TRBV25-1 to TRBJ1-4; D uncertain. CDR1 and CDR2 from the germline V gene are MGHDK and SYGVNS. This CDR3 is built from 13 residues. Trimming took off 4 bases at V and 7 bases at J, with 10 bases between the two ends. The CDR3 protein is CASSGLPGEKLFF. For the CDR3, the DNA is TGTGCCAGCAGTGGACTGCCGGGTGAAAAACTGTTTTTT.

The chain recombines TRBV5-8 with TRBJ2-5; D is perhaps TRBD2 (7 bases). Between the trimmed V and J ends, which lost 5 bases and 5 bases, there was a span of 25 bases. CDR1 and CDR2 from the germline V gene are SGHTS and YDEGEE. CDR3 length equals 17 residues. CDR3 DNA sequence: TGTGCCAGCAGTCAAGGGGGGACGTGGGGAGGGGCCGAGACCCAGTACTTC. This encodes CASSQGGTWGGAETQYF.

The chain couples TRBV10-3 to TRBJ2-3; possible D gene TRBD2, 6 bases. V was shortened by 10 bases and J by 0 bases, with 20 bases between the two germline ends. CDR1 and CDR2 (germline): ENHRY, SYGVKD. The CDR3 extends over 16 amino acids. The CDR3 loop is CATLGGLAPSTDTQYF. The DNA for the CDR3 is TGTGCCACCCTAGGTGGGCTAGCGCCTAGCACAGATACGCAGTATTTT.

This clone was found once. The chain links TRBV5-1 to TRBJ2-2; no clear D gene. Germline V gives CDR1 SGHRS, CDR2 YFSETQ. The length of the CDR3 is 17 residues. V lost 0 bases, J lost 4 bases, and 16 bases lay in between. The DNA of the CDR3 is TGCGCCAGCAGCTTGGCTTTTGGGCTAGTCGGCACCGGGGAGCTGTTTTTT. This sequence encodes CASSLAFGLVGTGELFF.

This clone has only one observation. The chain is built from TRBV30 and TRBJ1-1; D gene ambiguous. Germline-derived CDR1 and CDR2 are GTSNPN and SVGIG (reference sequence). The CDR3 totals 14 residues. The ends were cut back, 0 bases at V and 1 base at J, with 9 bases in the middle. This CDR3 reads CAWSVRVRNTEAFF. CDR3 DNA: TGTGCCTGGAGTGTACGGGTCAGGAACACTGAAGCTTTCTTT.

V usage is TRBV6-5 and J usage is TRBJ2-1; D is perhaps TRBD2 (6 bases). There are 13 residues in the CDR3. The V end lost 6 bases, the J end lost 7 bases, and 13 bases lay between the germline ends. CDR1 is MNHEY, CDR2 SVGAGI, per germline. CDR3 residues: CASRISGQNEQFF. For the CDR3, the DNA is TGTGCCAGCAGAATCAGCGGGCAAAATGAGCAGTTCTTC.

Here the CDR3 DNA reads TGCGCCAGCACGTACGGACAGGGCTCCTACAATGAGCAGTTCTTC. Its translation is CASTYGQGSYNEQFF. The V and J genes are TRBV4-1 and TRBJ2-1, with 8 nucleotides matching TRBD1. V lost 7 bases to trimming and J lost 0 bases; unmatched junction nucleotides: 5. The CDR3 spans 15 residues. In germline, CDR1 is MGHRA, CDR2 YSYEKL.

The chain carries TRBV10-3 and TRBJ2-7; 8 bases are shared with TRBD1. From germline, CDR1 is ENHRY and CDR2 SYGVKD. The CDR3 totals 14 residues. V was clipped by 8 bases and J by 6 bases; unmatched bases: 12. CDR3: CAIGAQTGESEQYF. The CDR3 bases are TGTGCCATCGGAGCTCAGACAGGGGAGTCCGAGCAGTACTTC.

This rearrangement joins TRBV29-1 to TRBJ2-5; the D gene could be TRBD1 or TRBD2 (5 bases each). This CDR3 spans 11 amino acids. The germline V gene has CDR1 SQVTM and CDR2 ANQGSEA. The V end was cut by 7 bases, the J end by 14 bases, with 20 bases between. The CDR3 DNA reads TGCAGCGGACAAACCGGGACGAATAAATACTTC. Translation: CSGQTGTNKYF.

V is TRBV4-2 and J is TRBJ1-2, with D perhaps matching TRBD1 (6 bases). This CDR3 comprises 14 residues. V lost 1 base and J 1 base, leaving 7 bases between the germline ends. Germline V gene data show CDR1 as LGHNA and CDR2 as YNFKEQ. The CDR3 region has the DNA TGTGCCAGCAGCCAAGCGACAGGTAACTATGGCTACACCTTC. As protein: CASSQATGNYGYTF.

The chain employs TRBV28 and TRBJ2-4; D perhaps matches TRBD2 (5 bases). There are 14 residues in the CDR3. Trimming removed 7 bases at V and 1 base at J, with 11 bases between. Looked up from germline, CDR1 is MDHEN and CDR2 is SYDVKM. CDR3 loop: CASTLGGAKNIQYF. The CDR3, as DNA: TGTGCCAGCACCCTCGGCGGGGCCAAAAACATTCAGTACTTC.

The CDR3 is CASSPKADSYEQYF. DNA of the CDR3: TGCGCCAGCAGCCCGAAAGCAGACTCCTACGAGCAGTACTTC. The chain has TRBV5-1 and TRBJ2-7; no definite D call. The length of the CDR3 is 14 residues. Germline-derived CDR1 and CDR2 are SGHRS and YFSETQ. The V gene lost 4 bases and the J gene lost 0 bases, with 11 bases spanning the gap.